Shown below are 21 T cell receptor beta chains from a single sample sequenced in a study of T cells expressing NK-cell markers. Reanalyzing the 5' RACE reads, TCRdb keeps one entry per CDR3 protein, without DNA. The data show about 450,000 distinct CDR3 sequences, and the top ten clones hold 6% to 8%. The source material was blood T cells: a sorted CD56 or NKG2C T cell subset, CD4+ or CD8+ T cells, or bulk PBMC T cells (not recorded which). The origin of the receptors is a woman between 18 and 75 years old in good health.

This chain joins TRBV7-9 and TRBJ1-1. Looked up from germline, CDR1 is SEHNR and CDR2 is FQNEAQ (reference sequence). The length of the CDR3 is 13 residues. CDR3 protein: CASSSAVVTEAFF.

This chain's CDR3 is CASSQTTVNTEAFF. The chain joins TRBV7-9 to TRBJ1-1; as DNA is missing, the TRBD1 call by TCRdb cannot be tested. Germline CDR1 and CDR2: SEHNR and FQNEAQ (reference sequence). This CDR3 region has 14 residues.

The chain uses TRBV27 and TRBJ2-7; the TCRdb call, TRBD1, lacks DNA for checking. This CDR3 region has 13 residues. Germline CDR1 and CDR2: MNHEY and SMNVEV (reference sequence). The CDR3 sequence: CASSLRGPYEQYF.

The chain couples TRBV10-3 to TRBJ2-1. Per the germline V gene, CDR1 is ENHRY and CDR2 is SYGVKD. This CDR3 comprises 14 residues. The CDR3 spells CAIREREPYNEQFF.

This chain connects TRBV10-2 to TRBJ2-1; TCRdb's D call, TRBD2, is unchecked because there is no DNA. From germline, CDR1 is WSHSY and CDR2 SAAADI. CDR3 length: 11 residues. The CDR3 reads CASTLAGDQFF.

The gene calls are TRBV29-1 and TRBJ2-2; without DNA, the TCRdb call of TRBD1 cannot be checked. Germline loops: CDR1 SQVTM, CDR2 ANQGSEA. The CDR3 is 13 amino acids. This CDR3 reads CSGTGTSTGELFF.

The chain joins TRBV29-1 to TRBJ2-3; TCRdb selects TRBD2, and the lack of DNA leaves this call unchecked. The CDR3 runs to 13 residues. The germline V gene has CDR1 SQVTM and CDR2 ANQGSEA. CDR3 protein: CSLVAGGPDTQYF.

The chain recombines TRBV3-1 with TRBJ2-2; TCRdb outputs TRBD2, but without DNA this stays unchecked. Germline CDR1 and CDR2: LGHDT and YNNKEL (reference sequence). The CDR3 contains 15 residues. The CDR3 loop is CASSQRRKNTGELFF.

The genes are TRBV20-1 and TRBJ1-4; without DNA, the TCRdb call of TRBD1 cannot be checked. Germline V gene sequence: CDR1 DFQATT, CDR2 SNEGSKA (reference sequence). The length of the CDR3 is 14 residues. The chain's CDR3 is CSAPDRVRGEKLFF.

The chain couples TRBV7-2 to TRBJ1-4; absent DNA, TCRdb's TRBD1 call cannot be checked. The CDR3 extends over 14 amino acids. Germline CDR1 is SGHTA and CDR2 is FQGNSA. The CDR3 protein is CASTRGGGNEKLFF.

The rearrangement joins TRBV6-2 or TRBV6-3 to TRBJ1-4. The length of the CDR3 is 16 residues. Germline loops: CDR1 MNHEY, CDR2 SVGEGT. The CDR3 spells CASSYSRRAGNEKLFF.

V is TRBV4-3 and J is TRBJ1-4; TCRdb selects TRBD1, and the lack of DNA leaves this call unchecked. Germline V gives CDR1 LGHNA, CDR2 YSLEER. The CDR3 spans 16 residues. The chain's CDR3 is CASSTTGTGTTRELFF.

This sequence joins TRBV7-9 and TRBJ1-1. The CDR3 has 15 residues. Germline V gives CDR1 SEHNR, CDR2 FQNEAQ (reference sequence). The CDR3 loop reads CASSLVIGGGTEAFF. The whole variable domain, filled in from reference TRBV7-9 and TRBJ1-1, reads DTGVSQNPRHKITKRGQNVTFRCDPISEHNRLYWYRQTLGQGPEFLTYFQNEAQLEKSRLLSDRFSAERPKGSFSTLEIQRTEQGDSAMYLCASSLVIGGGTEAFFGQGTRLTVV.

The rearrangement links TRBV12-3 or TRBV12-4 to TRBJ2-3; TCRdb gives TRBD1 as the D gene, but with no DNA this cannot be confirmed. The length of the CDR3 is 13 residues. The chain's CDR3 is CASSFTKGVSQYF.

The chain uses TRBV7-2 and TRBJ2-1; TCRdb outputs TRBD2, but without DNA this stays unchecked. This CDR3 region has 14 residues. From germline, CDR1 is SGHTA and CDR2 FQGNSA. The CDR3 is CASKGTSDHNEQFF.

Here the CDR3 reads CASSQFSQGAYAEAFF. The rearrangement links TRBV4-3 to TRBJ1-1; the TRBD1 assignment by TCRdb is unverifiable without DNA. This CDR3 contains 16 residues. Looked up from germline, CDR1 is LGHNA and CDR2 is YSLEER.

J is TRBJ1-2 and V is TRBV25-1. The CDR3 is 13 residues long. Germline V gene sequence: CDR1 MGHDK, CDR2 SYGVNS. The CDR3 here is CASSEDLTLGYTF.

The chain carries TRBV12-3 or TRBV12-4 and TRBJ2-1; TCRdb indicates TRBD1, and absent DNA this call remains unverified. The CDR3 has 15 residues. CDR3 protein: CASRPPGQEPDEQFF.

The chain links TRBV11-2 to TRBJ2-1; TCRdb returns TRBD1, unconfirmable since there is no DNA. CDR3 length: 17 amino acids. Germline CDR1 and CDR2: SGHAT and FQNNGV. CDR3 sequence reads: CASSFVTRGTAYNEQFF.

The CDR3 here is CASSLAGEKLFF. The V call is TRBV5-1, the J call TRBJ1-4. CDR1 is SGHRS, CDR2 YFSETQ, per germline. The CDR3 has 12 amino acids.

The chain has TRBV20-1 and TRBJ1-4. CDR1 is DFQATT and CDR2 is SNEGSKA in the germline V gene (reference sequence). The CDR3 totals 14 residues. The CDR3 sequence: CSARDSPYNEKLFF.